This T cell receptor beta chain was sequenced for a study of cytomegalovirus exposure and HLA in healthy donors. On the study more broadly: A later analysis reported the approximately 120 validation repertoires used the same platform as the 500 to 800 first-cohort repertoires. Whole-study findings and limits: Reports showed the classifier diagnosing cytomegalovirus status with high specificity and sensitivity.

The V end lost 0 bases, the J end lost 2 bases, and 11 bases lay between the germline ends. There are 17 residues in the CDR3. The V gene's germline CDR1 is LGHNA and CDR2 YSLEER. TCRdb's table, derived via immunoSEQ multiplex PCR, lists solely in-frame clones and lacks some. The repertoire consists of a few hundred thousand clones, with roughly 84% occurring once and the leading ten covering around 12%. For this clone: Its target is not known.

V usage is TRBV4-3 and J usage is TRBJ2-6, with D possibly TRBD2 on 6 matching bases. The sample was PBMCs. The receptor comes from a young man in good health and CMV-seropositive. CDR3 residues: CASSQDIPGAGANVLTF. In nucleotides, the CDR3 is TGCGCCAGCAGCCAAGATATTCCGGGAGCTGGGGCCAACGTCCTGACTTTC.